This T cell receptor beta chain was obtained from a study of blood T cell repertoires in COVID-19. Overall study context: The United States, Italy and Spain supplied acute and convalescent COVID-19 samples.

Original data processing: Amplification from reference gene primers served as the basis for estimated nucleated cell counts. The table came from immunoSEQ multiplex PCR; TCRdb's copy has only in-frame clones and leaves some out. The DNA was the basis for D and trimming; V, J and clone size are from that table. Here the sample spans 46,000 or so clones, 70% to 90% being singletons. V shed 2 bases, J shed 2 bases, and the junction held 4 bases outside the gene matches. The germline V gene has CDR1 SNHLY and CDR2 FYNNEI. CDR3 size: 15 residues. The sample consisted of peripheral blood. The chain joins TRBV2 to TRBJ2-7; 9 nucleotides align to TRBD1. This receptor was taken from a human donor in a cohort sampled during active COVID-19. The CDR3 spells CASSERTGVTYEQYF. The CDR3 DNA reads as TGTGCCAGCAGTGAAAGGACAGGGGTGACCTACGAGCAGTACTTC.